The 15 T cell receptor beta chains in this list originate from one sample, sequenced in a study of cytomegalovirus exposure and HLA in healthy donors (dated by TCRdb to about 2017). The protocol used for the library was the immunoSEQ multiplex PCR assay. The multiplex PCR relied on a mix of 60 forward primers for TCR Vbeta segments and 13 reverse primers for TCR Jbeta segments. Drawn from immuneACCESS, this table holds only the in-frame rearrangements with V and J called that TCRdb kept. Clones are partly lost; checked studies trace under half to an unresolved V gene and leave the rest unexplained. The sample contains 160,000 or so clones, around 73% of them found a single time. 1.4% of the sample comes from the top ten. Sequences were obtained from PBMCs. These TCRs come from a male donor in good health and CMV-seronegative.

The gene calls are TRBV29-1 and TRBJ1-3; 7 bases align to TRBD1. Unmatched junction bases numbered 9, after V lost 5 bases and J lost 2 bases. The CDR3 has 15 residues. Germline assignment: CDR1 SQVTM and CDR2 ANQGSEA. The CDR3, as DNA: TGCAGCGTTCGCCCTGACAGGGCCGCTGGAAACACCATATATTTT. Amino acid sequence: CSVRPDRAAGNTIYF.

This clone was observed a handful of times. The chain links TRBV27 to TRBJ2-7; maybe TRBD1 (6 bases). This CDR3 is 15 amino acids long. The ends were cut back, 4 bases at V and 3 bases at J, with 16 bases in the middle. Germline CDR1 and CDR2: MNHEY and SMNVEV (reference sequence). CDR3 sequence: CASSSTGLMSYEQYF. CDR3 sequence (DNA): TGTGCCAGCAGTTCGACAGGCTTGATGAGCTACGAGCAGTACTTC.

This chain links TRBV5-1 with TRBJ1-5; D unresolved. Trimming stripped 0 bases from V and 0 bases from J, with 7 bases between. Germline values: CDR1 SGHRS, CDR2 YFSETQ. The CDR3 is 15 residues long. The CDR3 region is CASSLDSYSNQPQHF. The DNA for the CDR3 is TGCGCCAGCAGCTTGGACAGCTATAGCAATCAGCCCCAGCATTTT. The whole variable domain, remainder taken from reference TRBV5-1 and TRBJ1-5, is KAGVTQTPRYLIKTRGQQVTLSCSPISGHRSVSWYQQTPGQGLQFLFEYFSETQRNKGNFPGRFSGRQFSNSRSEMNVSTLELGDSALYLCASSLDSYSNQPQHFGDGTRLSIL.

This clone was counted between two and nine times. The chain joins TRBV11-1 to TRBJ1-1, with D hard to call. The CDR3 has 15 residues. Germline loops: CDR1 SGHAT, CDR2 FQDESV (reference sequence). V was clipped by 2 bases and J by 0 bases, with 10 bases between them. Written as DNA, the CDR3 is TGTGCCAGCAGCTTATCTTATGAGATGAACACTGAAGCTTTCTTT. Translating gives CASSLSYEMNTEAFF.

The chain links TRBV27 to TRBJ1-1; tentatively, D is TRBD1 (6 bases). The CDR3 has 14 residues. Germline V CDR1 and CDR2: MNHEY, SMNVEV (reference sequence). The germline V and J ends were trimmed by 6 bases and 1 base, with 12 bases remaining between them. Here the CDR3 reads CASSQTGGNTEAFF. CDR3 DNA: TGTGCCAGCAGCCAGACAGGAGGGAACACTGAAGCTTTCTTT.

This chain links TRBV5-1 with TRBJ1-3; 8 nucleotides match TRBD1. CDR3 length equals 18 residues. The germline V gene has CDR1 SGHRS and CDR2 YFSETQ. Losses at the gene ends were 0 bases for V and 0 bases for J; bases not matched to a gene: 8. The CDR3 spells CASSLGPTGAASGNTIYF. The CDR3 DNA reads as TGCGCCAGCAGCTTGGGGCCGACAGGGGCAGCCTCTGGAAACACCATATATTTT.

The chain recombines TRBV7-9 with TRBJ1-2; 12 nucleotides agree with TRBD1. The CDR3 spans 15 residues. Per the germline V gene, CDR1 is SEHNR and CDR2 is FQNEAQ (reference sequence). Germline trimming cut 5 bases from V and 3 bases from J; bases unmatched to any gene: 4. Here the CDR3 reads CASSIGTGGDYGYTF. The CDR3 DNA is TGTGCCAGCAGCATCGGGACAGGGGGCGACTATGGCTACACCTTC.

This clone has a handful of counts. This sequence joins TRBV7-9 and TRBJ2-1; D is unresolved. CDR3 length equals 14 residues. The germline CDR1 and CDR2 sequences are SEHNR and FQNEAQ (reference sequence). The germline V and J ends were trimmed by 5 bases and 0 bases, with 8 bases remaining between them. The CDR3 loop reads CASSRESSYNEQFF. CDR3 DNA: TGTGCCAGCAGCCGTGAGAGCTCCTACAATGAGCAGTTCTTC.

The chain is built from TRBV30 and TRBJ1-1, with 8 nucleotides matching TRBD1. Unmatched junction bases numbered 9, after V lost 2 bases and J lost 1 base. The CDR3 is 16 residues long. Germline V CDR1 and CDR2: GTSNPN, SVGIG (reference sequence). The CDR3 sequence is CAWSLRQGTGNTEAFF. The CDR3 DNA is TGTGCCTGGAGTCTCCGACAGGGGACGGGGAACACTGAAGCTTTCTTT.

The V and J genes are TRBV19 and TRBJ2-7; perhaps TRBD1 as D (7 bases). Germline CDR1 reads LNHDA; CDR2 reads SQIVND (reference sequence). This CDR3 has 14 residues. Between the trimmed V and J ends, which lost 6 bases and 3 bases, there was a span of 15 bases. The CDR3 region is CASRRGTENYEQYF. In DNA, the CDR3 is TGTGCCAGTAGACGGGGGACAGAGAACTACGAGCAGTACTTC.

V is TRBV5-1 and J is TRBJ1-2; D not certain. This CDR3 region has 14 residues. V lost 2 bases, J lost 7 bases, and 15 bases lay in between. CDR1 and CDR2 from the germline V gene are SGHRS and YFSETQ. This chain's CDR3 is CASSLGSVLGGYTF. DNA of the CDR3: TGCGCCAGCAGCTTAGGCAGCGTTTTGGGTGGCTACACCTTC. The full variable domain, its missing parts supplied by reference TRBV5-1 and TRBJ1-2, is KAGVTQTPRYLIKTRGQQVTLSCSPISGHRSVSWYQQTPGQGLQFLFEYFSETQRNKGNFPGRFSGRQFSNSRSEMNVSTLELGDSALYLCASSLGSVLGGYTFGSGTRLTVV.

This chain links TRBV11-1 with TRBJ2-3; 9 nucleotides line up with TRBD1. CDR1 and CDR2 from the germline V gene are SGHAT and FQDESV (reference sequence). V was pared by 5 bases and J by 0 bases, with 3 bases of the junction left unmatched. This CDR3 spans 15 amino acids. The CDR3: CASSPDRGSTDTQYF. The CDR3 coding sequence is TGTGCCAGCAGCCCCGACAGGGGGAGCACAGATACGCAGTATTTT.

The chain is built from TRBV29-1 and TRBJ2-5, with TRBD1 matching 7 bases. J gave up 2 bases and V 0 bases, and 0 bases lay outside the gene matches. CDR1 and CDR2 from the germline V gene are SQVTM and ANQGSEA. This CDR3 comprises 13 residues. CDR3 sequence (DNA): TGCAGCGTTGAAGACAGGGGGCAAGAGACCCAGTACTTC. This sequence encodes CSVEDRGQETQYF. Combining the CDR3 with reference TRBV29-1 and TRBJ2-5 gives the whole variable domain SAVISQKPSRDICQRGTSLTIQCQVDSQVTMMFWYRQQPGQSLTLIATANQGSEATYESGFVIDKFPISRPNLTFSTLTVSNMSPEDSSIYLCSVEDRGQETQYFGPGTRLLVL.

This sequence joins TRBV30 and TRBJ1-1, with D uncertain. Germline CDR1 GTSNPN, CDR2 SVGIG (reference sequence). Trimming took 0 bases from V and 0 from J, leaving 8 bases between them. The CDR3 is made up of 14 amino acids. In DNA, the CDR3 is TGTGCCTGGAGTGTACGGCGGATGAACACTGAAGCTTTCTTT. It translates to CAWSVRRMNTEAFF.

The rearrangement uses TRBV29-1 and TRBJ2-1; D unclear. The V end was cut by 4 bases, the J end by 4 bases, with 8 bases between. Germline values: CDR1 SQVTM, CDR2 ANQGSEA. This CDR3 region has 12 residues. CDR3 sequence (DNA): TGCAGCGTTGGCGTGGTTTACAATGAGCAGTTCTTC. Translated, it gives CSVGVVYNEQFF.